Sequencing of this T cell receptor beta chain was carried out in a study of blood T cells in healthy people across ages (dated by TCRdb to about 2015). Looking at the study overall: In model experiments, roughly one uniquely barcoded TCR beta cDNA molecule per two T cells was captured by template switching. Age-related changes in TCR beta repertoire diversity were measured in the study by deep sequencing normalized with unique cDNA molecular identifiers. Four age groups were formed from the donors: young (average roughly 15 years), middle-aged (approximately 39), aged (roughly 59) and long-lived (82). To avoid experimental bias, donors of different ages were spread randomly across the sequencing lanes. For two donors (one aged 18 to 30 and one aged 80 or older), the study analyzed two additional independent replicas of 1 million unique cDNA reads from the same blood draw. The investigation overall reported the following: Observed TCR beta diversity per million T cells fell roughly linearly with age, and a significant reduction was already apparent by age roughly 41. Because the CMV infection status of the donors was unknown, age-related changes in expanded clonotypes may potentially have been confounded. Since profiling was done on bulk unsorted PBMCs, naive and antigen-experienced compartments could not be conclusively compared. The long-lived group showed more naive CD4+ T cells, fewer expanded clones and increased TCR diversity than the aged group, suggesting age selection. Estimates of total diversity from one million sequenced T cells were regarded as lower bounds and underestimates. The percentage of naive T cells measured by flow cytometry correlated strongly with observed TCR beta diversity.

Systemically healthy Caucasian individuals from Russia, around 38 in total and aged about 6 to 100 years, were included as donors. Roughly 11 milliliters of peripheral blood were drawn from each donor into EDTA-treated Vacutainer tubes. Ficoll-Paque density-gradient centrifugation was used to isolate PBMCs, with at least 6.5 million obtained per sample. Trizol reagent was used to extract total RNA from the PBMCs, yielding at least 5 micrograms per sample. For every donor, flow cytometry on a PBMC aliquot measured the percentage of naive CD45RAhigh/CD27high T cells. A few counts support this clonotype. Its antigen target is currently unknown. No base-level quality is on record; no much larger clone is a single base apart. CDR1 LGHNT and CDR2 FRNRAP were looked up in the germline V gene. From cysteine to phenylalanine, the CDR3 is 14 amino acids long. Kept here is only the CDR3 DNA, which spans 42 bases and is read in frame from base 1. The V end gives up 6 bases and the J end 9 bases, leaving 10 bases in the junction not matched to a gene.

The method behind the library was 5' RACE. Sequencing was carried out with an Illumina HiSeq 2500. A second PCR of about 6 to 12 cycles was performed with a sample-barcoded 5' primer and a J-beta primer mix. A template-switch 5' adaptor carrying 12 random nucleotides introduced a unique molecular identifier onto each TCR beta cDNA molecule. At least 3 million CDR3-containing paired-end reads were obtained from each sample. First-strand cDNA was synthesized from all RNA with the Mint cDNA synthesis kit, primed by a TRBC-specific oligonucleotide. Following uracil-DNA glycosylase treatment, a first 18-cycle PCR with universal primers M1SS and BC2_uni_R was performed on all cDNA. As for how the authors treated the data: Each sample was normalized by randomly selecting 1 million high-quality reads, each carrying a distinct molecular identifier. Reads sharing molecular identifiers were discarded rather than binned into consensus sequences. MiTCR, run with a Q25 quality threshold and the strictest error-elimination algorithm, handled CDR3 identification, clonotype clustering and error correction. A nonparametric unseen species model using Euler transformation provided a lower-bound estimate of total TCR beta diversity. The raw public data were reprocessed by TCRdb itself: fastp quality trimming at Q25, MiXCR clonotype calling, in-frame beta chains only. CDR3 protein duplicates are merged, each entry listing the most common genes and DNA. TCRdb, rather than the study authors, made the V and J calls. Within this sample are approximately 1,000,000 distinct CDR3 sequences, with 45% of them counted one time only. Jointly, the top ten make up approximately 20% of the sample.

Sequencing used blood. Recombination joined TRBV12-5 with TRBJ2-1, with 8 middle bases fitting TRBD2. This TCR was sampled from a woman in her sixties in good health. The DNA sequence is as follows: TGTGCTAGTGGACCGGGGGGGCGTCTCGGTGAGCAGTTCTTC. The resulting protein is CASGPGGRLGEQFF.